Presented here are 17 T cell receptor beta chains from one specimen sequenced in a study of OX40 agonist ivuxolimab in advanced cancers. Clones were sequenced by immunoSEQ multiplex PCR, and TCRdb holds only the in-frame ones, with some missing. The sample yields roughly 81,000 clones, approximately 90% seen once. The source was CD4+ or CD8+ T cells sorted from blood, collected in a trial of the OX40 agonist ivuxolimab. These receptors all come from an adult with an advanced solid tumor such as melanoma, head and neck, liver or kidney cancer.

CDR3 sequence (DNA): TGTGCCAGCTCACCGTCCCAAGCGGGGGATGAGCAGTACTTC. Translation: CASSPSQAGDEQYF. The chain links TRBV18 to TRBJ2-7; TRBD2 matches at 8 bases. CDR3 length equals 14 residues. V gave up 3 bases and J gave up 7 bases; unmatched junction bases: 8. Per germline, CDR1 KGHSH and CDR2 LQKENI.

This clone occurred once. The CDR3 DNA is TGTGCCAGTAGTGACAGTAACTATGGCTACACCTTC. Amino acids: CASSDSNYGYTF. The rearrangement joins TRBV19 to TRBJ1-2; weak D call: TRBD1 (5 bases). The CDR3 loop spans 12 amino acids. Trimming cost V 5 bases and J 1 base, with 5 bases left between them. Per the germline V gene, CDR1 is LNHDA and CDR2 is SQIVND (reference sequence).

The chain carries TRBV2 and TRBJ1-1; D is uncertain. Germline CDR1 SNHLY, CDR2 FYNNEI. The CDR3 runs 12 residues. V lost 4 bases, J lost 6 bases, and 9 bases lay in between. The CDR3 sequence is CASSVEAAEAFF. In DNA form, the CDR3 reads TGTGCCAGCAGTGTAGAGGCGGCTGAAGCTTTCTTT. Full variable domain (remainder filled in from reference TRBV2 and TRBJ1-1): EPEVTQTPSHQVTQMGQEVILRCVPISNHLYFYWYRQILGQKVEFLVSFYNNEISEKSEIFDDQFSVERPDGSNFTLKIRSTKLEDSAMYFCASSVEAAEAFFGQGTRLTVV.

This chain links TRBV5-4 with TRBJ2-4; tentative D call: TRBD1 (6 bases). Germline loops: CDR1 SGHNT, CDR2 YYREEE (reference sequence). The CDR3 totals 13 residues. Trimming took off 4 bases at V and 11 bases at J, with 16 bases between the two ends. As DNA, the CDR3 is TGTGCCAGCAGCCCCCAGGGGAGTGGATTTCAGTACTTC. This codes for CASSPQGSGFQYF.

The chain combines TRBV7-3 with TRBJ1-5; D is unclear. The germline CDR1 and CDR2 sequences are SGHTA and FQGTGA. The CDR3 totals 13 residues. V lost 5 bases and J lost 7, with 12 bases in between. In DNA, the CDR3 is TGTGCCAGCAGCCCGGGATCTGGACAGCCCCAGCATTTT. Translated: CASSPGSGQPQHF.

This clone appeared a single time. V is TRBV15 and J is TRBJ2-7, with a weak D call TRBD1 (7 bases). The V end lost 0 bases, the J end lost 5 bases, and 8 bases lay between the germline ends. The germline gives CDR1 LNHNV, CDR2 YYDKDF (reference sequence). The length of the CDR3 is 13 residues. The CDR3: CATSRDRGDEQYF. The DNA of the CDR3 is TGTGCCACCAGCAGAGACAGGGGGGACGAGCAGTACTTC.

The DNA for the CDR3 is TGTGCCAGCAGCCTACAGGGGGATTGGTACGAGCAGTACTTC. Protein product: CASSLQGDWYEQYF. The V gene is TRBV5-4, the J gene TRBJ2-7, with 8 positions matching TRBD1. This CDR3 is built from 14 residues. Looked up from germline, CDR1 is SGHNT and CDR2 is YYREEE (reference sequence). The trim removed 4 bases at V and 4 bases at J, leaving 7 bases unmatched.

This chain connects TRBV5-6 to TRBJ2-7; 9 bases agree with TRBD1. V trimming: 0 bases; J trimming: 2 bases; junction bases outside the gene matches: 6. Germline CDR1 is SGHDT and CDR2 is YYEEEE. The CDR3 spans 16 residues. The CDR3 loop is CASSLGGQGRAYEQYF. The CDR3 region has the DNA TGTGCCAGCAGCTTGGGTGGACAGGGGAGGGCCTACGAGCAGTACTTC.

Turning to this clone: Lacking the conserved final phenylalanine or tryptophan, this CDR3 likely reflects a read error. The V call is TRBV2, the J call TRBJ1-6; 8 bases are a match to TRBD1. CDR3 length equals 16 residues. With V trimmed by 7 bases and J by 8 bases, 13 bases remained unmatched. Germline lookup yields CDR1 SNHLY and CDR2 FYNNEI. DNA for the CDR3: TGTGCCAGCACTCTAACGGCAGGGGGCGGTTATTCACCCCTCCACCTT. This translates into CASTLTAGGGYSPLHL.

The J gene is TRBJ2-7, the V gene TRBV6-1, with D tentatively TRBD2 (6 bases). This CDR3 comprises 14 residues. In germline, CDR1 is MNHNS, CDR2 SASEGT. Trimming took 0 bases from V and 5 from J, leaving 11 bases between them. CDR3 in amino acids: CASSEAGGADEQYF. The CDR3 DNA is TGTGCCAGCAGTGAAGCCGGAGGGGCGGACGAGCAGTACTTC.

V usage is TRBV2 and J usage is TRBJ1-2; D gene ambiguous. The ends were cut back, 11 bases at V and 2 bases at J, with 9 bases in the middle. The germline gives CDR1 SNHLY, CDR2 FYNNEI. CDR3 length: 11 amino acids. The CDR3: CAGGRNYGYTF. CDR3 DNA: TGTGCCGGTGGACGGAACTATGGCTACACCTTC.

This chain links TRBV5-6 with TRBJ1-3; D is unclear. Germline V gene data show CDR1 as SGHDT and CDR2 as YYEEEE. V was shortened by 0 bases and J by 3 bases, with 7 bases between the two germline ends. The CDR3 consists of 14 residues. In nucleotides, the CDR3 is TGTGCCAGCAGCTTGGACAGTCTTGGAAACACCATATATTTT. Residues: CASSLDSLGNTIYF.

The chain carries TRBV7-2 and TRBJ2-7; 7 bases are a match to TRBD2. V lost 2 bases to trimming and J lost 0 bases; unmatched junction nucleotides: 4. Per the germline V gene, CDR1 is SGHTA and CDR2 is FQGNSA. CDR3 length: 15 amino acids. This chain's CDR3 is CASSLSPGGSYEQYF. The CDR3 bases are TGTGCCAGCAGCTTATCCCCGGGGGGCTCCTACGAGCAGTACTTC.

The genes are TRBV12-5 and TRBJ2-1, with D perhaps being TRBD1 or TRBD2 (5 bases each). The V and J ends lost 6 bases and 9 bases respectively, with 12 bases between them. The CDR3 is 12 amino acids. In germline, CDR1 is LGHNT, CDR2 FRNRAP. The DNA for the CDR3 is TGTGCTAGTGGCCCGGGACGGCCTGAGCAGTTCTTC. As protein: CASGPGRPEQFF.

This chain uses TRBV10-1 with TRBJ1-1, with D perhaps TRBD1 (5 bases). The CDR3 spans 12 residues. V was pared by 2 bases and J by 7 bases, with 8 bases between. The germline CDR1 and CDR2 sequences are WNHNN and SYGVQD (reference sequence). The chain's CDR3 is CASSEIGGEAFF. The DNA for the CDR3 is TGCGCCAGCAGTGAGATTGGGGGTGAAGCTTTCTTT.

V usage is TRBV5-1 and J usage is TRBJ1-4; D is uncertain. The CDR3 loop spans 14 amino acids. V shed 3 bases and J shed 8 bases, with 14 bases lying between them. Germline V lookup: CDR1 SGHRS, CDR2 YFSETQ. In nucleotides, the CDR3 is TGCGCCAGCAGCTCCGGGAGTTTGGGGGAAAAACTGTTTTTT. This gives the protein CASSSGSLGEKLFF. The full variable domain, rest sourced from reference TRBV5-1 and TRBJ1-4, is KAGVTQTPRYLIKTRGQQVTLSCSPISGHRSVSWYQQTPGQGLQFLFEYFSETQRNKGNFPGRFSGRQFSNSRSEMNVSTLELGDSALYLCASSSGSLGEKLFFGSGTQLSVL.

The chain couples TRBV2 to TRBJ1-1; weak D call: TRBD1 (5 bases). The V and J ends lost 6 bases and 1 base respectively, with 9 bases between them. The CDR3 is 13 amino acids. The germline gives CDR1 SNHLY, CDR2 FYNNEI. CDR3 in amino acids: CASSWGGNTEAFF. The CDR3 DNA is TGTGCCAGCAGCTGGGGGGGGAACACTGAAGCTTTCTTT.